This T cell receptor beta chain originates from a study of shared clonotypes between healthy human individuals. Execution of the assay was at deep level. Generated by immunoSEQ multiplex PCR, the TCRdb table keeps only in-frame clones and is missing some. Of more than 450,000 clones listed, 60% to 85% were seen once; the top ten hold around 13%. V lost 6 bases and J lost 0, with 12 bases in between. Germline V CDR1 and CDR2: LNHDA, SQIVND (reference sequence). The CDR3 loop spans 15 amino acids. This clone occurred once. This sequence was found in a middle-aged woman in good health. Some clones in this sample may be carry-over from other donors' samples. This chain uses TRBV19 with TRBJ2-1, with D hard to call. Sequenced material: PBMCs. The CDR3 region is CASRLYSSSYNEQFF. CDR3 nucleotide sequence: TGTGCCAGTAGGCTTTACTCCAGCTCCTACAATGAGCAGTTCTTC.